What follows describes a single TCR beta chain. Method: immunoSEQ multiplex PCR; TCRdb's copy keeps in-frame clones and lacks some. The profile shows about 130,000 clones, 60% to 80% of them singletons. Trimming at V came to 4 bases and at J to 6 bases, leaving 7 bases not matched to a gene. This CDR3 is built from 15 residues. Germline V gives CDR1 SGHNT, CDR2 YYREEE (reference sequence). This record comes from a study of blood T cell repertoires in COVID-19. Source material: peripheral blood. The J gene is TRBJ2-7, the V gene TRBV5-4; 13 nucleotides align to TRBD2. This TCR was sampled from a man aged 55-75 years who had recovered from COVID-19. Written as DNA, the CDR3 is TGTGCCAGCAGCGAAGCCGGGACTAGCGGGACCGAGCAGTACTTC. It is translated as CASSEAGTSGTEQYF.